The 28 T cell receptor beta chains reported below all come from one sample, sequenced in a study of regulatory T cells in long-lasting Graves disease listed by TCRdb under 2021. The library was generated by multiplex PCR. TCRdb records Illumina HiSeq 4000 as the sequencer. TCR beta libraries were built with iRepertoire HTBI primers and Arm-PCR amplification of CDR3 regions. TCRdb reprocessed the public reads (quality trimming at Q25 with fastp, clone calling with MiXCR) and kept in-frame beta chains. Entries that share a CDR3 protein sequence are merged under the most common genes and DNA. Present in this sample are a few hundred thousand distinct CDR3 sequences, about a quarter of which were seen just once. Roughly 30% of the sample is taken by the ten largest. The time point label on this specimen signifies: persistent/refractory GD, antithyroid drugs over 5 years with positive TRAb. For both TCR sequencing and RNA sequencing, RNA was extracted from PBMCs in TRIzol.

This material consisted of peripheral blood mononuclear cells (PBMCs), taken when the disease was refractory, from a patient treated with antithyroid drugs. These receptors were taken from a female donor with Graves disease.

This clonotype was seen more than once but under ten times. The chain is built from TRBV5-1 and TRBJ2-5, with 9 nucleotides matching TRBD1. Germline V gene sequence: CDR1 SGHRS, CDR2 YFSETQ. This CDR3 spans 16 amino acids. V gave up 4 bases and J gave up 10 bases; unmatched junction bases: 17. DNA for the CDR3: TGCGCCAGCAGCCCTGGGACAGGGAAAATTGGCGGGATCCAGTACTTC. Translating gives CASSPGTGKIGGIQYF.

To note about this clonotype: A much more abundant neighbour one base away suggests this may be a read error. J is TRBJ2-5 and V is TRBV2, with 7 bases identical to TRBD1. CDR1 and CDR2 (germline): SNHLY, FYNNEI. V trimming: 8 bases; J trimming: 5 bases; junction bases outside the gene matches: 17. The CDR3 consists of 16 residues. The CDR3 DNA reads TGTGCCAGCGGCCGACTTACAGGGGAGTATCAGGAGACCCAGTACTTC. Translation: CASGRLTGEYQETQYF. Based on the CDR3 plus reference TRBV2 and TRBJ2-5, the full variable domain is EPEVTQTPSHQVTQMGQEVILRCVPISNHLYFYWYRQILGQKVEFLVSFYNNEISEKSEIFDDQFSVERPDGSNFTLKIRSTKLEDSAMYFCASGRLTGEYQETQYFGPGTRLLVL.

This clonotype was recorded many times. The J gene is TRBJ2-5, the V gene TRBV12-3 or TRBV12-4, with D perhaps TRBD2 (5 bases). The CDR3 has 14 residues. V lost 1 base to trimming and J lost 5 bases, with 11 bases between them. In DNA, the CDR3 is TGTGCCAGCAGTTTAGGAGGGCCTGGGGAGACCCAGTACTTC. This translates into CASSLGGPGETQYF.

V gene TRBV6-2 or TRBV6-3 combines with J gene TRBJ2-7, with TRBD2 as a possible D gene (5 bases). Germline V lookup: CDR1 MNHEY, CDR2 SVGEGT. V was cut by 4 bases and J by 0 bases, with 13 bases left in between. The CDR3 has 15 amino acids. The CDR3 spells CASSCSREISYEQYF. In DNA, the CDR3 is TGTGCCAGCAGTTGCTCGAGGGAGATCTCCTACGAGCAGTACTTC.

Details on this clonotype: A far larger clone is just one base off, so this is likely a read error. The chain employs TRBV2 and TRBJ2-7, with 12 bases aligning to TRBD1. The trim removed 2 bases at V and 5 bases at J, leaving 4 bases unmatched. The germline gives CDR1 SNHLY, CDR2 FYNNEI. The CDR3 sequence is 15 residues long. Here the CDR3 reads CASSERDRGLDEQYF. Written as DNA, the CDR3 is TGTGCCAGCAGTGAAAGGGACAGGGGGCTTGACGAGCAGTACTTC. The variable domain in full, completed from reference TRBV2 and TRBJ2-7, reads EPEVTQTPSHQVTQMGQEVILRCVPISNHLYFYWYRQILGQKVEFLVSFYNNEISEKSEIFDDQFSVERPDGSNFTLKIRSTKLEDSAMYFCASSERDRGLDEQYFGPGTRLTVT.

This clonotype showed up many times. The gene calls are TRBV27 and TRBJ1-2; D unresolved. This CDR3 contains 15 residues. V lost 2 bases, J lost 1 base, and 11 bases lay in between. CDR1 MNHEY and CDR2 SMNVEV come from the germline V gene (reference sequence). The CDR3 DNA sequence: TGTGCCAGCAGTTTAACAGTCGTCGGTAACTATGGCTACACCTTC. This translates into CASSLTVVGNYGYTF.

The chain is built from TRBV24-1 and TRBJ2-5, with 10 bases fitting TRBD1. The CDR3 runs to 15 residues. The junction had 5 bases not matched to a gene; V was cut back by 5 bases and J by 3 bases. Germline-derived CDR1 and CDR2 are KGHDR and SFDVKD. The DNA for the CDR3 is TGTGCCACCAGTGGTACAGGGACAGGGGAAGAGACCCAGTACTTC. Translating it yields CATSGTGTGEETQYF.

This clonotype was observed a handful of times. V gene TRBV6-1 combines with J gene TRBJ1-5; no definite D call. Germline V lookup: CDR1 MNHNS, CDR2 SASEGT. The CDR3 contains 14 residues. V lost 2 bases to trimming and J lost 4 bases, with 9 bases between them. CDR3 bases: TGTGCCAGCAGTGAAAAGCCAGTGAATCAGCCCCAGCATTTT. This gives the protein CASSEKPVNQPQHF.

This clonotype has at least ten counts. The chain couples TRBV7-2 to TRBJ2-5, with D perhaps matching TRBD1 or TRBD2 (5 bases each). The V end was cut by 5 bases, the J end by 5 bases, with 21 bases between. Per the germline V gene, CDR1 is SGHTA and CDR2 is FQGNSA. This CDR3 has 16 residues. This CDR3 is CASSRRDRGNGETQYF. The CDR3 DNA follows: TGTGCCAGCAGCCGTCGGGACCGAGGAAATGGGGAGACCCAGTACTTC.

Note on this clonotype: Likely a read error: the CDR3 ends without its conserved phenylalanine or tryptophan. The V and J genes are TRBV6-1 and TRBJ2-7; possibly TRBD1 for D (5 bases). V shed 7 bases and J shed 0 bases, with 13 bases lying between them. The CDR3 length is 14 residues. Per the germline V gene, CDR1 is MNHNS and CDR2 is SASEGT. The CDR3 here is CASNPPGPSYEQYL. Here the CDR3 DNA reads TGTGCCAGCAACCCCCCAGGGCCCTCCTACGAGCAGTACCTC.

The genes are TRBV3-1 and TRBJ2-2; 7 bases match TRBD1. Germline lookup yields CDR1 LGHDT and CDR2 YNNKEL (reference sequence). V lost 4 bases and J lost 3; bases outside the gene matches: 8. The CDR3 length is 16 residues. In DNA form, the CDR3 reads TGTGCCAGCAGCCGACTCGCAGGGGGTGACACCGGGGAGCTGTTTTTT. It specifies CASSRLAGGDTGELFF.

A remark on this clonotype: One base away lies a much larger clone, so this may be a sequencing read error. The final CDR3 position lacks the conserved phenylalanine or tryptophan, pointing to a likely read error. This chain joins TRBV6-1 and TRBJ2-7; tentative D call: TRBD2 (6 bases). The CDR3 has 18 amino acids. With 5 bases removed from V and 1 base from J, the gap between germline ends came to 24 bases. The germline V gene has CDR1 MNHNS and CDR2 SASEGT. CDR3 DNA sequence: TGTGCCAGCAGTCAGATCAGGGTTACCCAGACTAGGTCCTACGAGCAGTACCTC. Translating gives CASSQIRVTQTRSYEQYL.

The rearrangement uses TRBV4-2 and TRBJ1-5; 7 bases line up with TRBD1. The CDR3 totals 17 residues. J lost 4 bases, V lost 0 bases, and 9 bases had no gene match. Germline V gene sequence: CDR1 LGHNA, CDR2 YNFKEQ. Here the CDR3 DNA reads TGTGCCAGCAGCCAAGAGCCTCAGGGGGGAAGGAATCAGCCCCAGCATTTT. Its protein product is CASSQEPQGGRNQPQHF.

CDR3 coding DNA: TGTGCCAGCAGCGGGGGACTAGCGGAGAACTACGAGCAGTACTTC. The encoded protein is CASSGGLAENYEQYF. The gene calls are TRBV6-1 and TRBJ2-7, with 11 bases aligning to TRBD2. CDR3 length equals 15 residues. J was trimmed by 3 bases and V by 6 bases; bases with no gene match: 7. In germline, CDR1 is MNHNS, CDR2 SASEGT.

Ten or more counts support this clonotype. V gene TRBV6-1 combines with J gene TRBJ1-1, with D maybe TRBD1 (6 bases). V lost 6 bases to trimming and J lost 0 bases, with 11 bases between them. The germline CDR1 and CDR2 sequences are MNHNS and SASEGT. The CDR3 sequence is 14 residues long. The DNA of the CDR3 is TGTGCCAGCAGAACGGACAGATTGAACACTGAAGCTTTCTTT. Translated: CASRTDRLNTEAFF.

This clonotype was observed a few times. The CDR3 nucleotides read TGCGCCAGCAGCTTGGCCGGGGGGGTCGCCTACAATGAGCAGTTCTTC. This translates into CASSLAGGVAYNEQFF. The V call is TRBV5-1, the J call TRBJ2-1, with 8 bases that match TRBD2. J gave up 2 bases and V 0 bases, and 4 bases lay outside the gene matches. Germline lookup yields CDR1 SGHRS and CDR2 YFSETQ. The CDR3 contains 16 residues.

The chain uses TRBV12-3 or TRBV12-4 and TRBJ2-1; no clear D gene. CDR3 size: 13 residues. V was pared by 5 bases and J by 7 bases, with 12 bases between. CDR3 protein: CASSRTSWNEQFF. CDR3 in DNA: TGTGCCAGCAGTCGGACCTCATGGAATGAGCAGTTCTTC.

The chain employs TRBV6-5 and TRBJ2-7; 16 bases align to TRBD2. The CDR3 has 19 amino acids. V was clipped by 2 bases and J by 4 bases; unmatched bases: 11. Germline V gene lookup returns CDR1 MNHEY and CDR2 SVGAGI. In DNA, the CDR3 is TGTGCCAGCAGTTACGCGGATGGGACTAGCGGGAGGGCCCGGTACGAGCAGTACTTC. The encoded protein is CASSYADGTSGRARYEQYF.

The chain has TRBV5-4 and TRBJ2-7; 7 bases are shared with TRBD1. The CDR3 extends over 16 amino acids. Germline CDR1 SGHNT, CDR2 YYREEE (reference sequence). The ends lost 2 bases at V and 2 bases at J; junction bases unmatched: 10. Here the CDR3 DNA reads TGTGCCAGCAGCTTACTCCCCCCCGGGACAGCCTACGAGCAGTACTTC. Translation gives CASSLLPPGTAYEQYF. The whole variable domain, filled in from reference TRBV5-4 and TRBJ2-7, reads ETGVTQSPTHLIKTRGQQVTLRCSSQSGHNTVSWYQQALGQGPQFIFQYYREEENGRGNFPPRFSGLQFPNYSSELNVNALELDDSALYLCASSLLPPGTAYEQYFGPGTRLTVT.

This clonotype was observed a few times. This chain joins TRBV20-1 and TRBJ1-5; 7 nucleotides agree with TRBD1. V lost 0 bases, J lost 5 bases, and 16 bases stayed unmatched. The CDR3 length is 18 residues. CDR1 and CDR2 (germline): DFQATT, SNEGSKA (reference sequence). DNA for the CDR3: TGCAGTGCTAGAGATATAGGACAGGCTGGGGTCGGGGATCAGCCCCAGCATTTT. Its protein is CSARDIGQAGVGDQPQHF.

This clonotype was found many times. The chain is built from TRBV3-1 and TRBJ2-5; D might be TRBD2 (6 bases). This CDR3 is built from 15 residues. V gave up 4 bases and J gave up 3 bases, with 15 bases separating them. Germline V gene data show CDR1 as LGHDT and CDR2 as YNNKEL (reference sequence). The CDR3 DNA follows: TGTGCCAGCAGCCGGCCCACTAGCAACAAAGAGACCCAGTACTTC. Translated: CASSRPTSNKETQYF.

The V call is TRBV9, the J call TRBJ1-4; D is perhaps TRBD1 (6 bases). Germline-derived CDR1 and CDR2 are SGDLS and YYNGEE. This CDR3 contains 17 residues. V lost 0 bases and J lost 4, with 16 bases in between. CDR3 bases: TGTGCCAGCAGCGTAGGGGAAGGGGGGCCGGGTAATGAAAAACTGTTTTTT. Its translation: CASSVGEGGPGNEKLFF.

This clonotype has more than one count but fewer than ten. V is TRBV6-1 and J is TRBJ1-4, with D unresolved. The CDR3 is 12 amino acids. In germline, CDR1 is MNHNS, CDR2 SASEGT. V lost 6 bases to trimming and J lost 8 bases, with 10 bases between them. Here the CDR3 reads CASSDTPEKLFF. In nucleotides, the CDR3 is TGTGCCAGCAGCGACACCCCGGAAAAACTGTTTTTT.

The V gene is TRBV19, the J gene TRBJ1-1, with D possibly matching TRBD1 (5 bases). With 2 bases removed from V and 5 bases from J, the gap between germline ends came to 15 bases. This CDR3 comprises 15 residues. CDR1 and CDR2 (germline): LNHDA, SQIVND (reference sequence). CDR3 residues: CASSISRQGRTEAFF. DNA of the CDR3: TGTGCCAGTAGTATATCGCGGCAGGGTAGAACTGAAGCTTTCTTT.

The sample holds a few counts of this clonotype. The CDR3 spells CAISSGTGSNYEQYF. The CDR3, as DNA: TGTGCCATCAGCTCTGGGACGGGCTCTAACTACGAGCAGTACTTC. The chain carries TRBV10-3 and TRBJ2-7, with D possibly called TRBD1 or TRBD2 (5 bases each). Trimming stripped 6 bases from V and 3 bases from J, with 18 bases between. CDR1 and CDR2 from the germline V gene are ENHRY and SYGVKD. The CDR3 covers 15 residues.

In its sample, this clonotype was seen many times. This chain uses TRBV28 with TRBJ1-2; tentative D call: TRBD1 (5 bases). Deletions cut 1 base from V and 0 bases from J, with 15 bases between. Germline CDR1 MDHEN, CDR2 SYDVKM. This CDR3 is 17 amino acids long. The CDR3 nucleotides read TGTGCCAGCAGTTTATCGACAGTCGTGGGGACTAACTATGGCTACACCTTC. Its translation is CASSLSTVVGTNYGYTF.

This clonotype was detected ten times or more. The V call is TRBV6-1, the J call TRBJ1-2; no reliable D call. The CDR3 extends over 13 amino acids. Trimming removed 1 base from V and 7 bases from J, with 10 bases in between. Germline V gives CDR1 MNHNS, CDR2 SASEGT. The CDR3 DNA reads TGTGCCAGCAGTGAAGTTAGGCAGACTGGCTACACCTTC. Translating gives CASSEVRQTGYTF.

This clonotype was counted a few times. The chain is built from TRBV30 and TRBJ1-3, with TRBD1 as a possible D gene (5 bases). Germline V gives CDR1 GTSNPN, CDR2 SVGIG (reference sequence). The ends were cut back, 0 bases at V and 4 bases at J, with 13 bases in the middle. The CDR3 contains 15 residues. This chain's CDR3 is CAWSVMAGIGNTIYF. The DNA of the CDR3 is TGTGCCTGGAGTGTTATGGCAGGGATCGGAAACACCATATATTTT.